Each of the 18 T cell receptor beta chains below was sequenced from the same sample in a study of CD8+ T cells in alopecia areata. Reverse transcription of extracted RNA yielded cDNA, which provided the sequencing template. Some clones are missing from TCRdb's copy, which holds only in-frame ones; the method was immunoSEQ multiplex PCR. The sample records about 140,000 clones, 82% being singletons. The treatment is: oral pan-JAK inhibitor, 5-10 mg twice daily. Sequenced here: CD8+ T cells sorted from blood, sampled at week 4, from a patient treated with tofacitinib. Every receptor here comes from a human donor with alopecia areata.

In nucleotides, the CDR3 is TGTGCCAGCAGCTCGCCGACAGGGCGCAATGAGCAGTTCTTC. Encoded protein: CASSSPTGRNEQFF. The chain links TRBV7-9 to TRBJ2-1, with 7 bases that match TRBD1. CDR3 size: 14 residues. The junction had 6 bases not matched to a gene; V was cut back by 4 bases and J by 6 bases. Germline V gene sequence: CDR1 SEHNR, CDR2 FQNEAQ (reference sequence).

The V and J genes are TRBV5-1 and TRBJ2-6; a weak D match, TRBD2 (6 bases). Germline loops: CDR1 SGHRS, CDR2 YFSETQ. This CDR3 spans 14 amino acids. V dropped 5 bases and J dropped 3 bases, with 9 bases sitting between them. The CDR3 bases are TGCGCCAGCAGTACGGGGGTTGGGGCCAACGTCCTGACTTTC. Protein product: CASSTGVGANVLTF.

The V call is TRBV23-1, the J call TRBJ1-2; D call uncertain. TRBV23-1 is identified as an open reading frame with a role that is uncertain. The CDR3 runs to 10 residues. The ends were cut back, 7 bases at V and 4 bases at J, with 4 bases in the middle. CDR3 bases: TGCGCCAGCAAGGGCTATGGCTACACCTTC. Translation: CASKGYGYTF.

CDR3 amino acids: CASSPDLDTQYF. CDR3 nucleotides: TGTGCCAGCAGCCCTGACCTAGATACGCAGTATTTT. V and J are TRBV7-6 and TRBJ2-3; no firm D call. CDR3 length: 12 residues. The germline CDR1 and CDR2 sequences are SGHVS and FNYEAQ. Between the trimmed V and J ends, which lost 5 bases and 5 bases, there was a span of 8 bases. The whole variable domain, filled in from reference TRBV7-6 and TRBJ2-3, reads GAGVSQSPRYKVTKRGQDVALRCDPISGHVSLYWYRQALGQGPEFLTYFNYEAQQDKSGLPNDRFSAERPEGSISTLTIQRTEQRDSAMYRCASSPDLDTQYFGPGTRLTVL.

This chain joins TRBV6-1 and TRBJ2-7, with 8 nucleotides matching TRBD2. This CDR3 spans 16 amino acids. J gave up 8 bases and V 4 bases, and 16 bases lay outside the gene matches. Germline CDR1 MNHNS, CDR2 SASEGT. In DNA, the CDR3 is TGTGCCAGCAGTGCCCTTCCCGGGACTAGACCAAGGAAGCAGTACTTC. It codes for CASSALPGTRPRKQYF.

The J gene is TRBJ2-2, the V gene TRBV27; D not resolved. V lost 3 bases to trimming and J lost 6 bases, with 17 bases between them. The germline CDR1 and CDR2 sequences are MNHEY and SMNVEV (reference sequence). This CDR3 spans 16 amino acids. The CDR3 nucleotides are TGTGCCAGCAGTTTCAAGTGGGAACCTCTCCCCGGGGAGCTGTTTTTT. Its protein product is CASSFKWEPLPGELFF.

The chain employs TRBV2 and TRBJ2-2; 9 bases fit TRBD1. This CDR3 is 16 amino acids long. Trimming cost V 5 bases and J 5 bases; bases outside gene matches: 9. Germline CDR1 is SNHLY and CDR2 is FYNNEI. CDR3 residues: CASSKGGQGRTGELFF. Here the CDR3 DNA reads TGTGCCAGCAGTAAAGGAGGACAGGGGAGGACCGGGGAGCTGTTTTTT.

This clone was recorded a few times. Compared with germline, one end of the junction differs, possibly owing to a read error. The chain recombines TRBV7-7 with TRBJ2-7; D remains unclear. The CDR3 covers 13 residues. Germline V CDR1 and CDR2: SSHAT, FNYEAQ (reference sequence). Here the CDR3 reads CASSLSETYEQYF. The CDR3 DNA sequence: TGTGCTAGCAGCTTATCTGAAACCTACGAGCAGTACTTC.

The rearrangement links TRBV5-6 to TRBJ2-4; D unclear. Germline V gene lookup returns CDR1 SGHDT and CDR2 YYEEEE. V was trimmed by 4 bases and J by 0 bases, leaving 5 bases between them. CDR3 length equals 13 residues. The CDR3 reads CASSRLAKNIQYF. CDR3 DNA sequence: TGTGCCAGCAGCCGCCTAGCCAAAAACATTCAGTACTTC. Using reference TRBV5-6 and TRBJ2-4 for the parts outside the CDR3, the full variable domain is DAGVTQSPTHLIKTRGQQVTLRCSPKSGHDTVSWYQQALGQGPQFIFQYYEEEERQRGNFPDRFSGHQFPNYSSELNVNALLLGDSALYLCASSRLAKNIQYFGAGTRLSVL.

The chain employs TRBV7-9 and TRBJ2-7; 8 positions match TRBD2. The V gene's germline CDR1 is SEHNR and CDR2 FQNEAQ (reference sequence). CDR3 length: 14 residues. The trim removed 1 base at V and 2 bases at J, leaving 1 base unmatched. In DNA form, the CDR3 reads TGTGCCAGCAGCTTAGTCGGGGGGGCCTACGAGCAGTACTTC. Its protein product is CASSLVGGAYEQYF.

The CDR3 sequence is CASSFKGGTQETQYF. The CDR3 DNA is TGTGCCAGCAGTTTCAAGGGAGGGACACAAGAGACCCAGTACTTC. The chain carries TRBV27 and TRBJ2-5, with a weak D call TRBD2 (7 bases). The germline V gene has CDR1 MNHEY and CDR2 SMNVEV (reference sequence). V gave up 3 bases and J gave up 2 bases, with 13 bases separating them. There are 15 residues in the CDR3.

Notes on this clone: At one end, the junction sequence differs from germline, possibly due to a read error. V usage is TRBV7-7 and J usage is TRBJ2-4, with TRBD2 as a possible D gene (6 bases). Germline CDR1 SSHAT, CDR2 FNYEAQ (reference sequence). The CDR3 runs to 14 residues. The CDR3 region is CASSPRREKNIQYF. The CDR3 nucleotides are TGTGCTAGCAGCCCCCGACGGGAGAAAAACATTCAGTACTTC.

This rearrangement joins TRBV5-4 to TRBJ2-7, with D tentatively TRBD1 (6 bases). V gave up 2 bases and J gave up 3 bases, with 21 bases separating them. This CDR3 has 17 amino acids. CDR1 is SGHNT and CDR2 is YYREEE in the germline V gene (reference sequence). CDR3 bases: TGTGCCAGCAGCTTTGAATTATCAGGACAGAACTACTACGAGCAGTACTTC. Protein: CASSFELSGQNYYEQYF.

The sample holds a few counts of this clone. This chain connects TRBV29-1 to TRBJ2-3, with no clear D. Trimming left V 0 bases short and J 9 bases short, with 13 bases between. The length of the CDR3 is 13 residues. In germline, CDR1 is SQVTM, CDR2 ANQGSEA. In nucleotides, the CDR3 is TGCAGCGTTGAAGATGCTGACGGAATAACGCAGTATTTT. Its translation is CSVEDADGITQYF.

The chain is built from TRBV11-2 and TRBJ2-7, with D hard to call. Germline V gene sequence: CDR1 SGHAT, CDR2 FQNNGV. V was trimmed by 7 bases and J by 3 bases, leaving 7 bases between them. The CDR3 has 11 residues. The CDR3 nucleotides are TGTGCCAGCAAGGATTTCTACGAGCAGTACTTC. This codes for CASKDFYEQYF.

V gene TRBV2 combines with J gene TRBJ2-7; possible D gene TRBD1, 5 bases. The germline V gene has CDR1 SNHLY and CDR2 FYNNEI. This CDR3 has 13 amino acids. V shed 6 bases and J shed 4 bases, with 13 bases lying between them. CDR3 amino acids: CASSPPTGYEQYF. The CDR3 region has the DNA TGTGCCAGCAGCCCACCTACAGGTTACGAGCAGTACTTC.

The chain recombines TRBV4-1 with TRBJ2-7, with 10 bases aligning to TRBD1. In germline, CDR1 is MGHRA, CDR2 YSYEKL. V dropped 0 bases and J dropped 8; count of bases not matched to a gene: 7. The CDR3 has 15 amino acids. The chain's CDR3 is CASSQDGGTGEKQYF. CDR3 DNA sequence: TGCGCCAGCAGCCAAGACGGGGGGACAGGGGAAAAGCAGTACTTC.

Comment on this clone: Distinct nucleotide sequences in the sample also encode this CDR3. The chain employs TRBV29-1 and TRBJ2-1, with 11 bases identical to TRBD1. Germline V gene sequence: CDR1 SQVTM, CDR2 ANQGSEA. CDR3 length equals 12 residues. Trimming at V came to 6 bases and at J to 7 bases, leaving 2 bases not matched to a gene. Here the CDR3 reads CSVGTGGNEQFF. The CDR3 DNA is TGCAGCGTCGGGACAGGGGGGAATGAGCAGTTCTTC.